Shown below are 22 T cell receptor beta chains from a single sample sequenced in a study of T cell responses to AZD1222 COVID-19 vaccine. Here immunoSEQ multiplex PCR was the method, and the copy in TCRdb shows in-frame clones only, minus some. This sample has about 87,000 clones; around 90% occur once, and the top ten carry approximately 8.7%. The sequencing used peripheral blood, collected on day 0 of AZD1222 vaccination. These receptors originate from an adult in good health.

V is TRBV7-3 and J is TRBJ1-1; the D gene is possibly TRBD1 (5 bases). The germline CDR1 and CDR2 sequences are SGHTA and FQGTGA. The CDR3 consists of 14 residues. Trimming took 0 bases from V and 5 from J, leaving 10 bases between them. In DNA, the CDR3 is TGTGCCAGCAGCTTAACGGCAGGGCCAACTGAAGCTTTCTTT. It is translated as CASSLTAGPTEAFF.

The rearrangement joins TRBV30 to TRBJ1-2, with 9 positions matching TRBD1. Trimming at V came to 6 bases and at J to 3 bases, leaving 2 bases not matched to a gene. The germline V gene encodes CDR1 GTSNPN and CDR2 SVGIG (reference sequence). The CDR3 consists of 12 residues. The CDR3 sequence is CACGTGHYGYTF. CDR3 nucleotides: TGTGCCTGCGGGACAGGGCACTATGGCTACACCTTC.

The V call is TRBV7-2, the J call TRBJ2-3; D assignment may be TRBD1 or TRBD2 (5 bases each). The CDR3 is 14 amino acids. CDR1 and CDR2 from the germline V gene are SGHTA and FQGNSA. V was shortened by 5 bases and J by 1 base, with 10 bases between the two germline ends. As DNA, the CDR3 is TGTGCCAGCAGCCAGGGACGCCGCACAGATACGCAGTATTTT. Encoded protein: CASSQGRRTDTQYF.

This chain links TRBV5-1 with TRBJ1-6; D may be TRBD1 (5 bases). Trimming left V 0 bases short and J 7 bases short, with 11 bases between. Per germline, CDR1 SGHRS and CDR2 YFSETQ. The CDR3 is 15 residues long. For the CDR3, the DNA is TGCGCCAGCAGCTTGGCGGGGCAGTCAAATTCACCCCTCCACTTT. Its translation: CASSLAGQSNSPLHF.

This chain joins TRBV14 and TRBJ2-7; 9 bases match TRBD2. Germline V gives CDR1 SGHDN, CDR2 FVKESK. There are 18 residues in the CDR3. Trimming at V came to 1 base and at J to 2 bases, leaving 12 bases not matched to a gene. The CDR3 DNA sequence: TGTGCCAGCAGCCAAGCCTGGGGGGGGCTAGCGGGGACCTACGAGCAGTACTTC. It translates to CASSQAWGGLAGTYEQYF.

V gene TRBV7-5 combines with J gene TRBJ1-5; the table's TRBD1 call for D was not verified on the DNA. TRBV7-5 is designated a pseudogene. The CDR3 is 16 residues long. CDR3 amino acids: CVRSRTGEGSNQPQHF. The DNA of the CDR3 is TGTGTCAGAAGCCGGACAGGGGAGGGGTCCAATCAGCCCCAGCATTTT.

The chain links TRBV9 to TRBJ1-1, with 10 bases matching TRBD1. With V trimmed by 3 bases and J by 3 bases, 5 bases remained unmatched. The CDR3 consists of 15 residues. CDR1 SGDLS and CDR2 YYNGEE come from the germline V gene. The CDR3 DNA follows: TGTGCCAGCAGCGCCGACAGGGGGCGGTACACTGAAGCTTTCTTT. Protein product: CASSADRGRYTEAFF.

The CDR3 loop reads CASSQGHGSNYGYTF. DNA of the CDR3: TGCGCCAGCAGCCAAGGTCACGGTTCTAACTATGGCTACACCTTC. V is TRBV4-3 and J is TRBJ1-2, with no clear D. Trimming took 1 base from V and 0 from J, leaving 9 bases between them. Per the germline V gene, CDR1 is LGHNA and CDR2 is YSLEER. This CDR3 has 15 residues.

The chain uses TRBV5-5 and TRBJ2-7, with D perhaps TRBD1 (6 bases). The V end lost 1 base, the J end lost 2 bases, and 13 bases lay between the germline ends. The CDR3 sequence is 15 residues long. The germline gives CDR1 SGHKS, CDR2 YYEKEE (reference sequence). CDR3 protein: CASSLIGTSTYEQYF. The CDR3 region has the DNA TGTGCCAGCAGCTTGATCGGGACATCAACCTACGAGCAGTACTTC.

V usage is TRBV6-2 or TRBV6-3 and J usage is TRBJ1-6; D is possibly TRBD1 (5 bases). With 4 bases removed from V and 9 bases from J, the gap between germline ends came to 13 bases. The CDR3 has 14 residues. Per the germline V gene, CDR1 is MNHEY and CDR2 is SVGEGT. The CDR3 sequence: CASSSQGPVSPLHF. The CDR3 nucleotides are TGTGCCAGCAGTTCCCAGGGTCCTGTTTCACCCCTCCACTTT.

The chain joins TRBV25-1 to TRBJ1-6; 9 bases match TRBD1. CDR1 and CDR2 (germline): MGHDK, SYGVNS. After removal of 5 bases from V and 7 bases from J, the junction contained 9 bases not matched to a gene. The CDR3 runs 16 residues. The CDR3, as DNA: TGTGCCAGCAGTAACTTCGGGACAGGGAAAAATTCACCCCTCCACTTT. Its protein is CASSNFGTGKNSPLHF.

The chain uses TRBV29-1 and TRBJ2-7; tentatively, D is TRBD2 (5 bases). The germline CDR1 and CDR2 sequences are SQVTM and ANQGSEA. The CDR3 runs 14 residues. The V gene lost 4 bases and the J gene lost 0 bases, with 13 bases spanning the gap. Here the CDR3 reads CSVAAGGYSYEQYF. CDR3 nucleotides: TGCAGCGTTGCTGCTGGCGGGTACTCCTACGAGCAGTACTTC.

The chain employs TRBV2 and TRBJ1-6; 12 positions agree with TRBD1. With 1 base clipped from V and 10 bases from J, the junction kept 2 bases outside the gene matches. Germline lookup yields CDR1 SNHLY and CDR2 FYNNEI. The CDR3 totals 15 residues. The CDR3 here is CASSEGDRGRSPLHF. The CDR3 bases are TGTGCCAGCAGTGAAGGGGACAGGGGGCGGTCACCCCTCCACTTT. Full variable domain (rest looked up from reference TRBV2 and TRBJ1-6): EPEVTQTPSHQVTQMGQEVILRCVPISNHLYFYWYRQILGQKVEFLVSFYNNEISEKSEIFDDQFSVERPDGSNFTLKIRSTKLEDSAMYFCASSEGDRGRSPLHFGNGTRLTVT.

CDR3 loop: CASSWIAAGELFF. In nucleotides, the CDR3 is TGTGCCAGCAGTTGGATAGCAGCCGGGGAGCTGTTTTTT. The chain is built from TRBV6-5 and TRBJ2-2, with D hard to call. V lost 4 bases and J lost 6, with 9 bases in between. Germline CDR1 is MNHEY and CDR2 is SVGAGI. This CDR3 is 13 amino acids long.

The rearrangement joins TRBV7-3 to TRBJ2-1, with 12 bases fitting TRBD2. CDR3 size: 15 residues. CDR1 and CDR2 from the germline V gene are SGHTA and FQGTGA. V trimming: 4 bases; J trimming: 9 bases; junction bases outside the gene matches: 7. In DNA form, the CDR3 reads TGTGCCAGCAGCTCGAAGACTAGCGGGGGAGGTGAGCAGTTCTTC. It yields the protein CASSSKTSGGGEQFF.

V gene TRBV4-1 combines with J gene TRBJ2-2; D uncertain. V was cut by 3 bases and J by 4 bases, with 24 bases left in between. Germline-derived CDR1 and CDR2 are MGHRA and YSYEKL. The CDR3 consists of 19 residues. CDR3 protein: CASSHPVGPGSKGTGELFF. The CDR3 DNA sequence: TGCGCCAGCAGCCACCCTGTGGGCCCAGGATCCAAGGGCACCGGGGAGCTGTTTTTT.

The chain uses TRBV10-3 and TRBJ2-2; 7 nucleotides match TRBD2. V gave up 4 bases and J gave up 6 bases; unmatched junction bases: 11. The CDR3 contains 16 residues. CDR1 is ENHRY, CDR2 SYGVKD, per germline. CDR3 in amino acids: CAISGLAVAEAGELFF. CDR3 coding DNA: TGTGCCATCAGTGGTCTAGCGGTGGCTGAGGCCGGGGAGCTGTTTTTT.

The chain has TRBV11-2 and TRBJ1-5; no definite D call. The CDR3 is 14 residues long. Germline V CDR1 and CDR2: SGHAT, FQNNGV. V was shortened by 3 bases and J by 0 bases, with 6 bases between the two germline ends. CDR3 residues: CASSLAYSNQPQHF. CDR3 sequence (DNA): TGTGCCAGCAGCTTGGCGTATAGCAATCAGCCCCAGCATTTT.

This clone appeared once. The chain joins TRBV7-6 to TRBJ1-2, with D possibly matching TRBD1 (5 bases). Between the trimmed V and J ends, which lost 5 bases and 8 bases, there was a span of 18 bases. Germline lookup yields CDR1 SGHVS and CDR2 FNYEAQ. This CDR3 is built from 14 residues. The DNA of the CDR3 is TGTGCCAGCAGCCCAACCCCAGGCAGGGAAGGCTACACCTTC. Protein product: CASSPTPGREGYTF.

This CDR3 is CASSQAPGNPYEQYF. DNA of the CDR3: TGTGCCAGCAGCCAAGCCCCAGGGAACCCCTACGAGCAGTACTTC. The gene calls are TRBV4-2 and TRBJ2-7, with D perhaps matching TRBD1 (5 bases). Germline loops: CDR1 LGHNA, CDR2 YNFKEQ. Trimming shortened V by 1 base and J by 2 bases, and 12 bases separated the two germline ends. The CDR3 length is 15 residues.

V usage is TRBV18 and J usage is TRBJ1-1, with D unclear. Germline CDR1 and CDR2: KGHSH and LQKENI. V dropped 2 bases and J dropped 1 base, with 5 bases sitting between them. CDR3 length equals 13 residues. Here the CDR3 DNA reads TGTGCCAGCTCACCAGTCCAGAACACTGAAGCTTTCTTT. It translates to CASSPVQNTEAFF.

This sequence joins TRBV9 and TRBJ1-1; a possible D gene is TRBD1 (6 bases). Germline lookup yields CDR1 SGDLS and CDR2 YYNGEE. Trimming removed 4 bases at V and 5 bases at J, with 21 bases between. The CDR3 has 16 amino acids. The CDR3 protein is CASSPQGTNRWTEAFF. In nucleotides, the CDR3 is TGTGCCAGCAGCCCACAGGGTACGAACCGCTGGACTGAAGCTTTCTTT.